This passage covers 8 T cell receptor beta chains from one sample sequenced in a study of glioma-infiltrating T cells after dendritic cell vaccination. Sequenced by immunoSEQ multiplex PCR; TCRdb stores in-frame clones only, minus some. The sample has approximately 46,000 clones, about 88% seen once. Time point defined: after dendritic cell vaccination, including at tumor progression/relapse. Sequenced material: blood, taken after dendritic cell vaccination. The source is a human donor with glioblastoma.

V and J are TRBV19 and TRBJ2-1; 8 bases agree with TRBD1. This CDR3 region has 14 residues. Trimming took 6 bases from V and 1 from J; bases not matched to a gene: 2. The germline V gene has CDR1 LNHDA and CDR2 SQIVND (reference sequence). The CDR3 DNA sequence: TGTGCCAGTAGGAGACAGGGGTCCTACAATGAGCAGTTCTTC. Amino acid sequence: CASRRQGSYNEQFF.

The chain recombines TRBV6-1 with TRBJ2-1, with D possibly TRBD2 on 6 matching bases. Trimming cost V 7 bases and J 8 bases, with 12 bases left between them. The CDR3 has 12 residues. Germline CDR1 and CDR2: MNHNS and SASEGT. The CDR3 nucleotides are TGTGCCAGCACCTGGGGAGGCGATGAGCAGTTCTTC. Its translation: CASTWGGDEQFF.

The sample holds a few counts of this clone. The gene calls are TRBV20-1 and TRBJ2-1, with D unresolved. V lost 5 bases and J 9 bases, leaving 11 bases between the germline ends. Germline V gene data show CDR1 as DFQATT and CDR2 as SNEGSKA (reference sequence). The CDR3 loop spans 11 amino acids. The CDR3 region is CSAPGVSEQFF. CDR3 nucleotide sequence: TGCAGTGCTCCCGGTGTATCTGAGCAGTTCTTC.

This chain uses TRBV30 with TRBJ2-7; 8 positions agree with TRBD2. This CDR3 has 13 amino acids. J was trimmed by 1 base and V by 3 bases; bases with no gene match: 2. Germline V CDR1 and CDR2: GTSNPN, SVGIG (reference sequence). The CDR3 nucleotides are TGTGCCTGGAGCAGCGGGAGTTCCTACGAGCAGTACTTC. Residues: CAWSSGSSYEQYF.

Points on this clone: One end of the junction varies from germline; a read error may be responsible. The same CDR3 can be traced to other DNA sequences in this sample. The chain links TRBV9 to TRBJ2-1, with 9 positions matching TRBD1. Germline lookup yields CDR1 SGDLS and CDR2 YYNGEE. The CDR3 covers 16 residues. CDR3 residues: CASSVYGTGWGNEQFF. In DNA, the CDR3 is TGTGCCAGTAGCGTATATGGGACAGGGTGGGGCAATGAGCAGTTCTTC.

The CDR3 loop is CASRAGGPADTQYF. The CDR3 coding sequence is TGTGCCAGCCGGGCGGGAGGACCGGCGGATACGCAGTATTTT. The chain has TRBV7-6 and TRBJ2-3; TRBD2 aligns across 8 bases. CDR3 length: 14 residues. Germline V gene sequence: CDR1 SGHVS, CDR2 FNYEAQ. Losses at the gene ends were 8 bases for V and 6 bases for J; bases not matched to a gene: 10. Full variable domain (outside the CDR3, taken from reference TRBV7-6 and TRBJ2-3): GAGVSQSPRYKVTKRGQDVALRCDPISGHVSLYWYRQALGQGPEFLTYFNYEAQQDKSGLPNDRFSAERPEGSISTLTIQRTEQRDSAMYRCASRAGGPADTQYFGPGTRLTVL.

Only one count was recorded for this clone. This sequence joins TRBV6-1 and TRBJ2-7, with a tentative D call TRBD2 (5 bases). With 3 bases removed from V and 12 bases from J, the gap between germline ends came to 9 bases. Per the germline V gene, CDR1 is MNHNS and CDR2 is SASEGT. This CDR3 has 10 residues. CDR3: CASSETKGYF. The CDR3 DNA is TGTGCCAGCAGTGAGACTAAGGGGTACTTC.

The gene calls are TRBV27 and TRBJ2-7; D possibly corresponds to TRBD2 (5 bases). The CDR3 is 16 residues long. Germline assignment: CDR1 MNHEY and CDR2 SMNVEV (reference sequence). V lost 4 bases to trimming and J lost 6 bases, with 22 bases between them. The DNA of the CDR3 is TGTGCCAGCAGTTCGGCTCCGGGTGCGGGTGGTCGCGAGCAGTACTTC. Encoded protein: CASSSAPGAGGREQYF.